The clone carrying this TCR beta chain occurred many times. The target antigen is unknown. The data originate from a study of T cells in Graves' hyperthyroidism and ophthalmopathy. This CDR3 contains 17 residues. V was pared by 3 bases and J by 5 bases, with 16 bases of the junction left unmatched. Germline V gives CDR1 SQVTM, CDR2 ANQGSEA. Hyperthyroidism was newly diagnosed in patients aged 18 to 65 (duration under 2 months). The study's findings and limits: Blood held most thyroid clonotypes expanded above 0.001 frequency.

Amplification yielded TCR beta CDR3 regions, with RNA transcripts as the source. A first-round RT-PCR of the TCR CDR3 used the HTBI primer set. MiXCR, applied by TCRdb to the multiplex PCR reads, yields one record per CDR3 protein. The data show about 300,000 distinct CDR3 sequences, more than 10% seen once. The V call is TRBV29-1, the J call TRBJ2-5; TRBD2 aligns across 9 bases. Sequencing was done on a sample of blood. The TCR originated in a woman in her thirties with Graves' hyperthyroidism that later progressed to Graves' ophthalmopathy. The CDR3 protein is CSVDRLAGPISQETQYF. The CDR3 bases are TGCAGCGTTGATCGGCTAGCGGGACCAATCTCACAGGAGACCCAGTACTTC.